The subject of this entry is one T cell receptor beta chain. This record belongs to a study of CXCR3-negative and CXCR3-positive naive CD8 T cells. CDR1 SQVTM and CDR2 ANQGSEA come from the germline V gene. The CDR3 consists of 12 residues. Triplicate approximately 300,000-cell sorts were made of each CD8+ T cell subset. Libraries were UMI-labeled 5' RACE TRB cDNA. No DNA is given; TCRdb re-called the 5' RACE reads and lists each CDR3 protein once. Its table records fewer than 55,000 distinct CDR3 sequences. The chain uses TRBV29-1 and TRBJ1-3; absent DNA, TCRdb's TRBD1 call cannot be checked. The sequenced material came from naive CXCR3- CD8+ T cells from blood. Subset meaning: CD45RO-CCR7+CD27+CD95- naive CD8+ T cells lacking CXCR3 (TNR3-). This receptor was identified in a human donor in good health. Some clones in this sample may be carry-over from other donors' samples. The chain's CDR3 is CSVTGVGNTIYF.